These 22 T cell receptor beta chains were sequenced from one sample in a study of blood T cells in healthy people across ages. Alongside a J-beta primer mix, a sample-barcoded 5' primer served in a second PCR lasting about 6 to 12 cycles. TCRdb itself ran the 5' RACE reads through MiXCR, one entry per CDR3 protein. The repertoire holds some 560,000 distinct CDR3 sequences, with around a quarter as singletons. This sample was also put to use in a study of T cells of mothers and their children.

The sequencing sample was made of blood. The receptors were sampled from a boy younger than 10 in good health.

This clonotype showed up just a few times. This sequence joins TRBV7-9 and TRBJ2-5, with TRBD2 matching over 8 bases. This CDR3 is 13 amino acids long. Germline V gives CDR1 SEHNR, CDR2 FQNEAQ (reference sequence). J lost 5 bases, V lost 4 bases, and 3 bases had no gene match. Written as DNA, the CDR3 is TGTGCCAGCAGCTCGTCTAGCGGGGAGACCCAGTACTTC. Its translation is CASSSSSGETQYF. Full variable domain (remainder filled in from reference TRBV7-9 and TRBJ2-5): DTGVSQNPRHKITKRGQNVTFRCDPISEHNRLYWYRQTLGQGPEFLTYFQNEAQLEKSRLLSDRFSAERPKGSFSTLEIQRTEQGDSAMYLCASSSSSGETQYFGPGTRLLVL.

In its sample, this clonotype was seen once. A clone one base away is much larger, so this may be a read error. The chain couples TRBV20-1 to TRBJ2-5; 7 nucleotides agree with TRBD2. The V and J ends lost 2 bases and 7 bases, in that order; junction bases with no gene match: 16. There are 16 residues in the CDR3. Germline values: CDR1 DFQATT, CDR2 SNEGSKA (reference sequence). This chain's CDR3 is CSARLPLARGWGTQYF. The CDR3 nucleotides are TGCAGTGCTAGACTCCCACTAGCGAGGGGCTGGGGGACCCAGTACTTC.

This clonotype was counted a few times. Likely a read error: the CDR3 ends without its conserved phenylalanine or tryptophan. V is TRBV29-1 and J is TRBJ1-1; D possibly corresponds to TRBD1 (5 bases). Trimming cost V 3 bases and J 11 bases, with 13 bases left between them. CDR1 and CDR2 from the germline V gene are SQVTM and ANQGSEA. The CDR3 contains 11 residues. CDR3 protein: CSVDREGAAFL. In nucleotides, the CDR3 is TGCAGCGTTGACAGGGAAGGGGCGGCTTTCCTT.

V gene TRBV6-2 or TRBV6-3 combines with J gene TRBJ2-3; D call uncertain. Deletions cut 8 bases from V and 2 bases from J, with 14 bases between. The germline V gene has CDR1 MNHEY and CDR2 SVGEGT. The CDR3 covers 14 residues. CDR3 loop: CASFARSFTDTQYF. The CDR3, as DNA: TGTGCCAGCTTCGCTAGGAGCTTCACAGATACGCAGTATTTT.

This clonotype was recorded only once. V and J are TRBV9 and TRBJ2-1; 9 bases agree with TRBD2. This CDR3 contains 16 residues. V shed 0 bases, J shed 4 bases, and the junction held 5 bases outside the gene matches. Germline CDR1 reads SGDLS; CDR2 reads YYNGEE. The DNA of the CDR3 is TGTGCCAGCAGCGTAGGAATAGCGGGGGAATACAATGAGCAGTTCTTC. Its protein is CASSVGIAGEYNEQFF. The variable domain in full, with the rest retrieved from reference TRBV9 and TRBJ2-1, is DSGVTQTPKHLITATGQRVTLRCSPRSGDLSVYWYQQSLDQGLQFLIQYYNGEERAKGNILERFSAQQFPDLHSELNLSSLELGDSALYFCASSVGIAGEYNEQFFGPGTRLTVL.

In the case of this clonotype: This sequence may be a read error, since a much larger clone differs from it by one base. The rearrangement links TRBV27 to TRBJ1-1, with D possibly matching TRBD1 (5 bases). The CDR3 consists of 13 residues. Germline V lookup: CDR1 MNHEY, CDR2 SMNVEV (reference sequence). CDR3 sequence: CASRTPGNTQAFF. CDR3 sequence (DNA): TGTGCCAGCAGGACTCCAGGGAACACTCAAGCTTTCTTT.

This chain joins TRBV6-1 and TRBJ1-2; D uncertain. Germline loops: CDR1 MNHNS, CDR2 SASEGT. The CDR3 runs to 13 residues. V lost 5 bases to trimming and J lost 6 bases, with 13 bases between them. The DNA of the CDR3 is TGTGCCAGCAGTTTGGGCCTTCACGATGGCTACACCTTC. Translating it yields CASSLGLHDGYTF.

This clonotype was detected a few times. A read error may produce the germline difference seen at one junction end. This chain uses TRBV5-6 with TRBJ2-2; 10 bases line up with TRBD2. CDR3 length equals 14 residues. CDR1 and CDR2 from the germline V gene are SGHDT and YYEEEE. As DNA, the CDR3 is TGTGCCTGCAGTAGCGGGGGGCCTGCCGGGGAGCTGTTTTTT. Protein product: CACSSGGPAGELFF.

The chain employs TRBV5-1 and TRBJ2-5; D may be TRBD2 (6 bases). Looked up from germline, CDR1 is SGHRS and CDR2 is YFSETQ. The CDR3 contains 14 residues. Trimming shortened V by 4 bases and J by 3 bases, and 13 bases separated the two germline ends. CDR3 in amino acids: CASSADWGEETQYF. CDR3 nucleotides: TGCGCCAGCAGCGCGGACTGGGGGGAAGAGACCCAGTACTTC.

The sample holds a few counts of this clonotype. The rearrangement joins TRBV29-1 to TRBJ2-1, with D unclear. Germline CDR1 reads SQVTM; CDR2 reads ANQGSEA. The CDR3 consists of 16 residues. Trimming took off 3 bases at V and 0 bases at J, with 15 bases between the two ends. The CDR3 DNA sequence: TGCAGCGTTGACGCGGCCGGGCCGAGCTCCTACAATGAGCAGTTCTTC. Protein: CSVDAAGPSSYNEQFF.

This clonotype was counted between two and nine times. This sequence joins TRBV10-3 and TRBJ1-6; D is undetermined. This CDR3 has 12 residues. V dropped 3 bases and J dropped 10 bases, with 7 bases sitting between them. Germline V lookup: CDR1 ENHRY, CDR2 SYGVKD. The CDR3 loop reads CAISEGTSPLHF. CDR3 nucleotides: TGTGCCATCAGTGAAGGCACCTCACCCCTCCACTTT.

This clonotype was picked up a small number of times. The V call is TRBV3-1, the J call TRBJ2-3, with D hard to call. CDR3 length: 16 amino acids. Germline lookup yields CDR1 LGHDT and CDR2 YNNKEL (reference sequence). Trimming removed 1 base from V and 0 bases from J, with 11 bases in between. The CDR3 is CASSQVGGSSTDTQYF. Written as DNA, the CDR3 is TGTGCCAGCAGCCAAGTGGGCGGTTCTAGCACAGATACGCAGTATTTT.

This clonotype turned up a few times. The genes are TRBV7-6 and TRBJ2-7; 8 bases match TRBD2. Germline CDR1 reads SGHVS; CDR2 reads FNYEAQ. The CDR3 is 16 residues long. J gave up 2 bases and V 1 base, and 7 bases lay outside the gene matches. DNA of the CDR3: TGTGCCAGCAGCTTAGTAAGGCGGGGGGCCCCCTACGAGCAGTACTTC. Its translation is CASSLVRRGAPYEQYF.

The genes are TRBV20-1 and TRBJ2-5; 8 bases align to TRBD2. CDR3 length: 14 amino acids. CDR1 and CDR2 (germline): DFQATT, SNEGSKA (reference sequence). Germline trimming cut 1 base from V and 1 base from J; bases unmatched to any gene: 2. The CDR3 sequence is CSARAAGGQETQYF. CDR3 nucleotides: TGCAGTGCTAGAGCCGCGGGGGGCCAAGAGACCCAGTACTTC.

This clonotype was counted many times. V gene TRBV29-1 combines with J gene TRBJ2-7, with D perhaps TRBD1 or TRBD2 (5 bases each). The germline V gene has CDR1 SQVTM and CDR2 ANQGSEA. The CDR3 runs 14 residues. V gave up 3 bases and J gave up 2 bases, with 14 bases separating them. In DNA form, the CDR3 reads TGCAGCGTTGAGGTACGGGACGGAACCTACGAGCAGTACTTC. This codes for CSVEVRDGTYEQYF.

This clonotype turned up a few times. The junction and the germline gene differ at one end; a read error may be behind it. The CDR3 protein is CGARVLSETQYF. CDR3 sequence (DNA): TGCGGTGCTAGAGTGTTGTCGGAGACCCAGTACTTC. This chain uses TRBV20-1 with TRBJ2-5; no clear D gene. CDR1 is DFQATT and CDR2 is SNEGSKA in the germline V gene (reference sequence). This CDR3 is built from 12 residues.

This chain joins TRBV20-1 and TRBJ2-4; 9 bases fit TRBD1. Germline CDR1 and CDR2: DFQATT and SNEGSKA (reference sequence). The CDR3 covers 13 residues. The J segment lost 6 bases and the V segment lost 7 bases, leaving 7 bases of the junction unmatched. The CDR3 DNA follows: TGCAGTGTCCGGGACAGGGCGATAAACATTCAGTACTTC. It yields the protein CSVRDRAINIQYF.

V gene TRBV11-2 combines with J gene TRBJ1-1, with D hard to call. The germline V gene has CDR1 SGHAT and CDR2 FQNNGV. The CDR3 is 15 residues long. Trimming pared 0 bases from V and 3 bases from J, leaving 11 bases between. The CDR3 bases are TGTGCCAGCAGCTTAGATCTGGGCCGGGACACTGAAGCTTTCTTT. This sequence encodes CASSLDLGRDTEAFF. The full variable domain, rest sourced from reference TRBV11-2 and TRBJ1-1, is EAGVAQSPRYKIIEKRQSVAFWCNPISGHATLYWYQQILGQGPKLLIQFQNNGVVDDSQLPKDRFSAERLKGVDSTLKIQPAKLEDSAVYLCASSLDLGRDTEAFFGQGTRLTVV.

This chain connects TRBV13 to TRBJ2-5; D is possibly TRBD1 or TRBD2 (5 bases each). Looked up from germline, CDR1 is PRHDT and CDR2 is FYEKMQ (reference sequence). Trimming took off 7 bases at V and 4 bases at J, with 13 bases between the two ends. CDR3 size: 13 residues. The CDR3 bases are TGTGCCAGCACCTTCGGGACCACAGAGACCCAGTACTTC. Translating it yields CASTFGTTETQYF.

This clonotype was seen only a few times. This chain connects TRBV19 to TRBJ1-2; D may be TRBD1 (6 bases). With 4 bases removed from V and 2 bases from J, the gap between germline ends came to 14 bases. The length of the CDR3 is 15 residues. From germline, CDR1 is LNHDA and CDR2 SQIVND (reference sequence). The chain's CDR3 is CASSTLTGQNYGYTF. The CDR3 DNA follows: TGTGCCAGTAGTACACTGACAGGACAAAACTATGGCTACACCTTC.

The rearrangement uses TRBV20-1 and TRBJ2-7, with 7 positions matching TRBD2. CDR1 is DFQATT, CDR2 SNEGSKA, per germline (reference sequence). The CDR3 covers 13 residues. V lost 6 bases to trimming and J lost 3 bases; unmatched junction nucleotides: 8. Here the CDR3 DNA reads TGCAGTGCCAGGGCCACTAGCGACTACGAGCAGTACTTC. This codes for CSARATSDYEQYF.

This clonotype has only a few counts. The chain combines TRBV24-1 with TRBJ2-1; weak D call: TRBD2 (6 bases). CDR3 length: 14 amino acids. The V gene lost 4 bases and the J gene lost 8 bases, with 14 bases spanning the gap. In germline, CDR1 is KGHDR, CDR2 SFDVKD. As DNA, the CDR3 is TGTGCCACCAGTGAGGGGGGATTGGGAGATGAGCAGTTCTTC. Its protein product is CATSEGGLGDEQFF.